This T cell receptor (beta chain) was identified during a study of cytotoxic CD8 clonotypes in ibrutinib-treated CLL. Study results and limitations: Public clonotypes, found uncommonly, either contracted or stayed stable on treatment. Exceeding age-matched healthy donors, baseline clonality also tracked the counts of circulating CD8+ T cells.

This CDR3 region has 16 residues. Trimming cost V 1 base and J 1 base, with 10 bases left between them. Germline V gene data show CDR1 as SGHTA and CDR2 as FQGTGA. In regard to this clone: Its antigen is undetermined.

Measured with immunoSEQ multiplex PCR; TCRdb has only the in-frame clones, and not every one. Of 15,000 to 20,000 clones in the sample, approximately 64% are singletons; the top ten hold roughly 25%. The material sequenced was PBMCs, taken after 12 months of ibrutinib treatment. This clonotype was sampled from a human donor with chronic lymphocytic leukemia. This chain links TRBV7-3 with TRBJ2-2, with D possibly TRBD2 on 6 matching bases. DNA of the CDR3: TGTGCCAGCAGCTTAAGCGGGGCCATGAACACCGGGGAGCTGTTTTTT. Translating it yields CASSLSGAMNTGELFF.